This T cell receptor beta chain derives from a study of shared clonotypes between healthy human individuals. Study-wide background: Plates per donor: three CD4 naive, three CD4 memory, two CD8 naive, one CD8 memory.

Study-wide results and limits: In contrast to clonotypes shared by all four donors, non-shared clonotypes had lower generation probabilities. Rarefaction showed that sequencing of sorted subsets was incomplete (despite large depth).

Germline V gene lookup returns CDR1 SQVTM and CDR2 ANQGSEA. V shed 4 bases and J 3 bases; nucleotides not matched to a gene: 3. The CDR3 totals 12 residues. This clone has only a few counts. Its target is unknown. Some clones are missing from TCRdb's copy, which holds only in-frame ones; the method was immunoSEQ multiplex PCR. The table lists about 360,000 clones, less than 75% of them singletons, with 10% in the top ten. The sample comprised memory CD4+ T cells sorted from blood. This sample's subset: CD45RA-negative fraction. The sequence was obtained from a man aged 25-40 years in good health. The V gene is TRBV29-1, the J gene TRBJ2-7, with TRBD2 matching 7 bases. This CDR3 reads CSVGSGGYEQYF. The CDR3 bases are TGCAGCGTTGGGTCGGGGGGCTACGAGCAGTACTTC.